This T cell receptor (beta chain) was found in a study of cytomegalovirus exposure and HLA in healthy donors. Study-level background: As released early, the data held roughly 85 million unique TCRs from HLA-typed donors. Study-level findings and limits: Donors belonging to an Asian-associated ancestry cluster reportedly showed fewer N-insertions in productive TCRs than the roughly 670-donor mean, according to what a later analysis found.

As for this clone: Its matching antigen is unknown.

Germline-derived CDR1 and CDR2 are SGHAT and FQNNGV. The CDR3 has 17 residues. The V end was cut by 4 bases, the J end by 0 bases, with 18 bases between. PCR employed 60 Vbeta and 13 Jbeta primers. Sequencing used immunoSEQ multiplex PCR; TCRdb keeps in-frame clones, though not all of them. The listing contains around 53,000 clones. This clonotype was obtained from a man aged 18 to 29 in good health and CMV-seropositive. Input material: PBMCs. This chain uses TRBV11-2 with TRBJ1-1, with D maybe TRBD1 (6 bases). CDR3 nucleotides: TGTGCCAGCAGCTCAGCTCAGGCAGGGGTCGTGAACACTGAAGCTTTCTTT. Amino acid sequence: CASSSAQAGVVNTEAFF.